This T cell receptor beta chain was identified in a study of blood T cell repertoires in COVID-19. Overall study: Both acute and convalescent COVID-19 samples were obtained from the United States, Italy and Spain.

Germline CDR1 reads LGHNA; CDR2 reads YSLEER. V lost 0 bases and J 0 bases, leaving 11 bases between the germline ends. CDR3 length: 16 amino acids. Assay used: immunoSEQ multiplex PCR; TCRdb lists only in-frame clones, some missing. Found here are fewer than 300,000 clones, about 85% of them singletons; the top ten hold more than 10%. The sequenced sample was peripheral blood. This clonotype was sampled from a human donor in a cohort sampled during active COVID-19. V usage is TRBV4-3 and J usage is TRBJ2-5, with D hard to call. The CDR3 DNA is TGCGCCAGCAGCCAAGACGCGAGCTCGTACCAAGAGACCCAGTACTTC. It codes for CASSQDASSYQETQYF.